This T cell receptor beta chain was sequenced in a study of cytomegalovirus exposure and HLA in healthy donors. Overall study findings and caveats: The study designated 150 to 200 TCR beta chains cytomegalovirus-associated. Later, an analysis found that TCR clusters from the first cohort tended to co-occur in the approximately 130 validation repertoires.

With respect to this clone: What it binds is not known.

Germline V gives CDR1 LNHDA, CDR2 SQIVND (reference sequence). This CDR3 comprises 14 residues. The trim removed 4 bases at V and 6 bases at J, leaving 4 bases unmatched. Profiled with immunoSEQ multiplex PCR; TCRdb holds only in-frame clones, not every one. The data contain some 190,000 clones, about 82% of them singletons. This rearrangement joins TRBV19 to TRBJ2-7; 12 bases are shared with TRBD2. The origin of this receptor is a woman aged 18 to 35 in good health and CMV-seronegative. The sample comprised PBMCs. The CDR3 bases are TGTGCCAGTAGTACTAGCGGGAGGGTTACCGAGCAGTACTTC. Its protein is CASSTSGRVTEQYF. The variable domain in full, with the rest retrieved from reference TRBV19 and TRBJ2-7, is DGGITQSPKYLFRKEGQNVTLSCEQNLNHDAMYWYRQDPGQGLRLIYYSQIVNDFQKGDIAEGYSVSREKKESFPLTVTSAQKNPTAFYLCASSTSGRVTEQYFGPGTRLTVT.